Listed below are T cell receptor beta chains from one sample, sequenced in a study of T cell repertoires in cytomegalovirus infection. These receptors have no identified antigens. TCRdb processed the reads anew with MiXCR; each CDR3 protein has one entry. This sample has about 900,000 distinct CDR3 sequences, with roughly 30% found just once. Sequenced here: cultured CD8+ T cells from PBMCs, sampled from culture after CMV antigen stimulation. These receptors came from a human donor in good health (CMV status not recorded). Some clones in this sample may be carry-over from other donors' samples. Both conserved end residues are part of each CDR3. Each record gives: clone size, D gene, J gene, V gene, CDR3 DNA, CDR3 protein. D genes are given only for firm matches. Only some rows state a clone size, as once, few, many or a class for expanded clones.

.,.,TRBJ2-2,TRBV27,TGTGCCAGCACCCTCGGGGGGCACCCCGGGGAGCTGTTTTTT,CASTLGGHPGELFF
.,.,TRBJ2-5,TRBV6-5,TGTGCCACTGCAAGTTGGGAGACCCAGTACTTC,CATASWETQYF
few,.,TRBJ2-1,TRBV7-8,TGTGCCAGCAGCTCTAACAGGGTTAATGAGCAGTTCTTC,CASSSNRVNEQFF
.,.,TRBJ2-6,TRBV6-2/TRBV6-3,TGTGCCAGCAGTACCATCTCGTGGGGGGTCTCTGGGGCCAACGTCCTGACTTTC,CASSTISWGVSGANVLTF
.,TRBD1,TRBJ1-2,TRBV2,TGTGCCAGCAGATCACAGGGGGTTAGCTATGGCTACACCTTC,CASRSQGVSYGYTF
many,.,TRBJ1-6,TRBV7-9,TGTGCCAGCAGCTTAGATGGGAATTCACCCCTCCACTTT,CASSLDGNSPLHF
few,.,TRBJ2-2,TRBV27,TGTGCCAGCAGTTTATATTCAGACTCCACCGGGGAGCTGTTTTTT,CASSLYSDSTGELFF
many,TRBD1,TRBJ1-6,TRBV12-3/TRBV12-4,TGTGCCAGCAGTTTTATCGCCGGCGGGACAGGAGCCAATAATTCACCCCTCCACTTT,CASSFIAGGTGANNSPLHF
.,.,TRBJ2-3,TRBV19,TGTGCCAGTAGTATGGGTGCGACAGATACGCAGTATTTT,CASSMGATDTQYF
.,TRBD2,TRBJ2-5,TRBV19,TGTGCCAGTAGTATAGTTAGCGGGGGGGTTGAAGAGACCCAGTACTTC,CASSIVSGGVEETQYF
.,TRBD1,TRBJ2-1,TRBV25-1,TGTGCCAGCGCGGGACAGGGAATGGGCAATGAGCAGTTCTTC,CASAGQGMGNEQFF
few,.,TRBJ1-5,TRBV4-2,TGTGCCAGCAGCCAAGAATACAGGGAGGATGGTTACAATCAGCCCCAGCATTTT,CASSQEYREDGYNQPQHF
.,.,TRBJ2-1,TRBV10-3,TGTGCCATCAGTGACCGGGCGCCGAGCTCCTACAATGAGCAGTTCTTC,CAISDRAPSSYNEQFF
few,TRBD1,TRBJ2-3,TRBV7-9,TGTGCCAGCAGGGCCTGGGGGACAGGGGGCACAGATACGCAGTATTTT,CASRAWGTGGTDTQYF
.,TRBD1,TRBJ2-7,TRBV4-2,TGTGCCAGCAGCCAAGGGGGACAGTTGACCTCCTACGAGCAGTACTTC,CASSQGGQLTSYEQYF
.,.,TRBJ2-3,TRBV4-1,TGCGCCAGCAGCCAAGTTACAGCATTTTCTAGCACAGATACGCAGTATTTT,CASSQVTAFSSTDTQYF
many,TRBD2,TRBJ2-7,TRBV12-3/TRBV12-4,TGTGCCAGCAGGGGGGGGGACGGACCCTACGAGCAGTACTTC,CASRGGDGPYEQYF
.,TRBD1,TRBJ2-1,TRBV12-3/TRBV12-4,TGTGCCAGCAGATCCGGACAGGGGGCCTTTCACATTTACAATGAGCAGTTCTTC,CASRSGQGAFHIYNEQFF